The source of this T cell receptor beta chain is a study of control samples from healthy donors and cancer patients (dated by TCRdb to the early 2020s). Library creation used the immunoSEQ multiplex PCR assay. TCRdb provides this immuneACCESS table in a form limited to in-frame rearrangements. Some clones are lacking; in checked studies, under half of them reflect an unresolved V gene, and why the rest are absent is not known. The sample yields some 100,000 clones; 70% to 80% were counted once. Of the sample, over 9.5% falls within the top ten clones. The CDR3, from cysteine to phenylalanine, totals 13 residues. Just the 39-base CDR3 DNA is kept, in frame starting at base 1. V gives up 6 bases and J gives up 7 bases, and the segment between their germline ends measures 15 bases. Reading the germline V gene (reference sequence) gives CDR1 MNHNY and CDR2 SVGAGI. Comments on this clone: This receptor's antigen is unknown. Base qualities are missing; no much larger clone stands one base away.

Sequencing was carried out using blood. The chain joins TRBV6-6 to TRBJ1-2; the D gene is possibly TRBD1, with 5 bases matching. This receptor was taken from a woman aged 25 to 45 in good health. Here is the DNA: TGTGCCAGCAGACGCAGGGAGGGTAGTGGCTACACCTTC. Its translation is CASRRREGSGYTF.